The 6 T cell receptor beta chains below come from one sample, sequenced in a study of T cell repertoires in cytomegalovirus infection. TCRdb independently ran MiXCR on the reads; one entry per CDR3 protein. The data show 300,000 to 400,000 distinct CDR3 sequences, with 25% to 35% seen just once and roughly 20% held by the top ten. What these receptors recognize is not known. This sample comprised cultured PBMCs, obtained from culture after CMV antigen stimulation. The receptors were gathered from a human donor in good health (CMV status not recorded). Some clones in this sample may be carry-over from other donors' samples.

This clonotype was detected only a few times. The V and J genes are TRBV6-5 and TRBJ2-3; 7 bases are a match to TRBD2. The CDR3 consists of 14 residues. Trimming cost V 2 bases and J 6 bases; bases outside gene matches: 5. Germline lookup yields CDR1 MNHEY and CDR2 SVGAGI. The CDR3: CASSYAGAADTQYF. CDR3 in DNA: TGTGCCAGCAGTTACGCGGGAGCGGCGGATACGCAGTATTTT.

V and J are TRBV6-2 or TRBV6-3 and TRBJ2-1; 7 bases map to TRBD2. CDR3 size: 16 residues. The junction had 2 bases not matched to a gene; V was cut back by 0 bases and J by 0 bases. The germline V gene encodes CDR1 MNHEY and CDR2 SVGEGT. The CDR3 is CASSYSAGVSYNEQFF. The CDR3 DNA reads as TGTGCCAGCAGTTACTCGGCGGGGGTCTCCTACAATGAGCAGTTCTTC.

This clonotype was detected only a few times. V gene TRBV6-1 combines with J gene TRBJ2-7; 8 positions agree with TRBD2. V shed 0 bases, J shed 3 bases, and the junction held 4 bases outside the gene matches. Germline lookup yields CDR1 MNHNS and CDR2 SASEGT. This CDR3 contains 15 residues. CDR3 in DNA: TGTGCCAGCAGTGAAGCAAGCGGGGGAATCTACGAGCAGTACTTC. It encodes CASSEASGGIYEQYF.

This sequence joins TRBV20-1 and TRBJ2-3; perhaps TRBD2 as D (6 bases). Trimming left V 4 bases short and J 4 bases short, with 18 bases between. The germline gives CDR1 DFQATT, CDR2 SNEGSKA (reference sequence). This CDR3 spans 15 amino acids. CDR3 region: CSANPQVGSADTQYF. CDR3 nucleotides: TGCAGTGCTAATCCCCAGGTCGGGAGCGCAGATACGCAGTATTTT.

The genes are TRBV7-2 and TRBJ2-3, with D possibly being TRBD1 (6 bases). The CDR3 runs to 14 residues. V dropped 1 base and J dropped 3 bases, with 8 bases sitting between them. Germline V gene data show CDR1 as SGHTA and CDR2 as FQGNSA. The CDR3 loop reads CASSLVQGTDTQYF. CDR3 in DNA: TGTGCCAGCAGCTTAGTACAGGGAACAGATACGCAGTATTTT.

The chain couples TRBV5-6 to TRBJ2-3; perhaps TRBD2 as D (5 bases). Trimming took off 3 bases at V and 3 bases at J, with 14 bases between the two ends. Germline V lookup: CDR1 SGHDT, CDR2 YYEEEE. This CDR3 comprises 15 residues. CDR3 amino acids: CASSSGRYYTDTQYF. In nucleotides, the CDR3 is TGTGCCAGCAGCTCTGGGAGATACTATACAGATACGCAGTATTTT.